Each of the 3 T cell receptor beta chains below was sequenced from the same sample in a study of blood T cells in healthy people across ages. A sample-barcoded 5' primer and a J-beta primer mix were used in a second PCR of about 6 to 12 cycles. TCRdb redid the calling of the 5' RACE reads with MiXCR, one entry per CDR3 protein. Among 890,000 or so distinct CDR3 sequences listed, approximately 59% were seen once. The specimen sequenced was blood. The origin of the receptors is a young man in good health.

The V call is TRBV12-3 or TRBV12-4, the J call TRBJ1-1; D is ambiguous. This CDR3 is 15 amino acids long. Trimming cost V 11 bases and J 0 bases, with 19 bases left between them. CDR3 nucleotides: TGTGCCTGCACCCCACGGGTCGCGCTGAACACTGAAGCTTTCTTT. This codes for CACTPRVALNTEAFF.

The CDR3, as DNA: TGTGCCAGCAGTTTACTGGGGGTAGGTGAAAAACTGTTTTTT. It is translated as CASSLLGVGEKLFF. V is TRBV12-3 or TRBV12-4 and J is TRBJ1-4; D possibly corresponds to TRBD1 (5 bases). CDR3 length: 14 amino acids. V gave up 2 bases and J gave up 7 bases, with 11 bases separating them.

The chain uses TRBV29-1 and TRBJ2-4, with 14 positions matching TRBD2. The J segment lost 7 bases and the V segment lost 1 base, leaving 9 bases of the junction unmatched. The germline V gene has CDR1 SQVTM and CDR2 ANQGSEA. CDR3 size: 17 residues. The CDR3, as DNA: TGCAGCGTTGAAGCCCTCGGGACTAGCGGGAGTATCAACATTCAGTACTTC. Translating gives CSVEALGTSGSINIQYF.